Listed here is a single T cell receptor beta chain. Its antigen remains unidentified. This CDR3 contains 16 residues. Germline CDR1 is SGHVS and CDR2 is FNYEAQ. V gave up 5 bases and J gave up 0 bases, with 17 bases separating them. Unique molecular identifiers tagged every individual TCR cDNA molecule. TCRdb analysed the 5' RACE reads with MiXCR anew, one entry per CDR3 protein. The sample has about 25,000 distinct CDR3 sequences; 8.8% are singletons. This record belongs to a study of spatial heterogeneity in lung cancer. Study-wide points: Tracking of tumor mutation counts was seen in expanded intratumoral alpha and beta TCR counts. Expanded TCRs classified as ubiquitous or regional were counted, and these counts tracked ubiquitous and regional nonsynonymous mutations, respectively.

The sample's time point: sample taken at primary tumor resection. The sequenced material consisted of unsorted whole RNA from tumor, nontumor lung or frozen PBMC. Sequenced here: lung tumor tissue, sampled at surgery. The genes are TRBV7-6 and TRBJ2-7; D remains ambiguous. This TCR derives from a male donor with early-stage non-small cell lung cancer. The CDR3 DNA is TGTGCCAGCAGCGCCCGAAACATGGACCTCTCCTACGAGCAGTACTTC. This sequence encodes CASSARNMDLSYEQYF.